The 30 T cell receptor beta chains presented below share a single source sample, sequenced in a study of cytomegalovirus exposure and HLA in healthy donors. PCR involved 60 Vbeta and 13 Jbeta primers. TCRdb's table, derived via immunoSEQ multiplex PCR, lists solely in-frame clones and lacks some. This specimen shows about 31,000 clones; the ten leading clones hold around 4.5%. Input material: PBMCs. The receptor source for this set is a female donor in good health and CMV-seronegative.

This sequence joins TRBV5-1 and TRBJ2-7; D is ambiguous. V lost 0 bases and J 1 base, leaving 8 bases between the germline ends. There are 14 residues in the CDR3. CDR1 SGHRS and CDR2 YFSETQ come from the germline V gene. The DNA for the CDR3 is TGCGCCAGCAGCTTGGGGGCCCAGTCCTACGAGCAGTACTTC. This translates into CASSLGAQSYEQYF.

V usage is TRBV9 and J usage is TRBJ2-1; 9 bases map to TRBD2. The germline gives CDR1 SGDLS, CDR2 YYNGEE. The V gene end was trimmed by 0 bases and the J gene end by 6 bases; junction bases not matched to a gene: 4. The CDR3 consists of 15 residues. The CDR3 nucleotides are TGTGCCAGCAGCGTAGCTAGCGGGGTGTTCAATGAGCAGTTCTTC. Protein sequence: CASSVASGVFNEQFF.

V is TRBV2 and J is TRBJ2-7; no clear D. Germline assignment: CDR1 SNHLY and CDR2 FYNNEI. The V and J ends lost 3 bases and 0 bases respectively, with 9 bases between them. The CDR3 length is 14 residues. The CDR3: CASSDLRSSYEQYF. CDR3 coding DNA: TGTGCCAGCAGTGACTTGAGGTCCTCCTACGAGCAGTACTTC.

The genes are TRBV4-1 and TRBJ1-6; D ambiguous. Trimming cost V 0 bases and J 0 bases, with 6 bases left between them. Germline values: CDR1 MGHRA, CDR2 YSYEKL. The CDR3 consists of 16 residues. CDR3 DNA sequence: TGCGCCAGCAGCCAAGATGAGAGCTCCTATAATTCACCCCTCCACTTT. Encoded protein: CASSQDESSYNSPLHF.

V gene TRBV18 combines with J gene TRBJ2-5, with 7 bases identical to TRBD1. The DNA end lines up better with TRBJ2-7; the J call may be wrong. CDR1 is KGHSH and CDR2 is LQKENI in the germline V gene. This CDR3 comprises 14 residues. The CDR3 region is CASSPVDRAVEQYF. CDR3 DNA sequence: TGTGCCAGCTCCCCGGTTGACAGGGCCGTCGAGCAGTACTTC.

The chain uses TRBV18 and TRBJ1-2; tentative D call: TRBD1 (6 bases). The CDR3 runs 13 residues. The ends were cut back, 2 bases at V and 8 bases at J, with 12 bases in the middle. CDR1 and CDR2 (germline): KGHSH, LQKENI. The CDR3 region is CASSPDSGGGYTF. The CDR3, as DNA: TGTGCCAGCTCACCAGATTCGGGGGGCGGCTACACCTTC.

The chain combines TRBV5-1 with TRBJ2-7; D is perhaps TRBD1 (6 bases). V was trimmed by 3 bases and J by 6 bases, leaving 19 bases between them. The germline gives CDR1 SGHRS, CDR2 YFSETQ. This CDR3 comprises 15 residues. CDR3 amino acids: CASSWSEAGVGEQYF. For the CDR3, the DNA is TGCGCCAGCAGCTGGAGCGAGGCAGGGGTGGGCGAGCAGTACTTC.

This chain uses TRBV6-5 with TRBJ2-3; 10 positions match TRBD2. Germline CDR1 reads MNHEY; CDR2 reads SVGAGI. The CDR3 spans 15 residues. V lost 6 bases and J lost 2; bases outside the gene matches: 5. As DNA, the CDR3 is TGTGCCAGCAGGCCCAGCGGGGGGGCCACAGATACGCAGTATTTT. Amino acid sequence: CASRPSGGATDTQYF.

The CDR3 nucleotides read TGTGCCAGCAGCCGTAGACAGGGTACGAACACTGAAGCTTTCTTT. It encodes CASSRRQGTNTEAFF. The chain carries TRBV6-5 and TRBJ1-1; 7 positions agree with TRBD1. CDR1 and CDR2 (germline): MNHEY, SVGAGI. V dropped 6 bases and J dropped 1; count of bases not matched to a gene: 8. The CDR3 runs to 15 residues.

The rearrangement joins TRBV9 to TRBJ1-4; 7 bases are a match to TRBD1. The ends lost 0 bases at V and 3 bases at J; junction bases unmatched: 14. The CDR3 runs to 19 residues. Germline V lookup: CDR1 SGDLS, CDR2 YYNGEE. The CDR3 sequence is CASSVVKGAKVSANEKLFF. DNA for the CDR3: TGTGCCAGCAGCGTAGTAAAGGGGGCAAAGGTTTCAGCTAATGAAAAACTGTTTTTT.

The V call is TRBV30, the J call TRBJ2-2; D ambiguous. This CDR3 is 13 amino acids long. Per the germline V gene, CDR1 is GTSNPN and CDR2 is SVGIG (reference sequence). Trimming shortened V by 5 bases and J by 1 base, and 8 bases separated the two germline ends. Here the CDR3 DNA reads TGTGCCTGGGCAACATTGAACACCGGGGAGCTGTTTTTT. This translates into CAWATLNTGELFF.

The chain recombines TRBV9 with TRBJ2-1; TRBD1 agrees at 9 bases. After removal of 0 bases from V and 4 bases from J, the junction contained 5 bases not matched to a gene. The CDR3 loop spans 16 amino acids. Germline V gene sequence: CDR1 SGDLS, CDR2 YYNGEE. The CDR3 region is CASSVEAGTGYNEQFF. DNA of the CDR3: TGTGCCAGCAGCGTAGAAGCCGGGACAGGGTACAATGAGCAGTTCTTC.

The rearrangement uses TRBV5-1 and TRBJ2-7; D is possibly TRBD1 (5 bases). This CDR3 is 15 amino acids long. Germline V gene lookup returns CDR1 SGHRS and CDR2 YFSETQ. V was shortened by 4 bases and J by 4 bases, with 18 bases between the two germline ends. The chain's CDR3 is CASSGTGQTSYEQYF. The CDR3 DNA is TGCGCCAGCAGCGGCACAGGACAAACTTCTTACGAGCAGTACTTC.

The chain's CDR3 is CAISEGGGGQETQYF. The CDR3 region has the DNA TGTGCCATCAGTGAAGGGGGGGGCGGCCAAGAGACCCAGTACTTC. This chain joins TRBV10-3 and TRBJ2-5; a possible D gene is TRBD2 (7 bases). This CDR3 spans 15 amino acids. The V gene's germline CDR1 is ENHRY and CDR2 SYGVKD. Between the trimmed V and J ends, which lost 3 bases and 1 base, there was a span of 12 bases.

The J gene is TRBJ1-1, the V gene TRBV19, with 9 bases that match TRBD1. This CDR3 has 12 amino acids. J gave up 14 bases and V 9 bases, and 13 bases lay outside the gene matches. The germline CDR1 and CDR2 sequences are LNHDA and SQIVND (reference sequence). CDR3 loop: CASRQGDRVAFF. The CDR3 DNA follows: TGTGCCAGCCGACAGGGGGACCGAGTGGCGTTCTTT.

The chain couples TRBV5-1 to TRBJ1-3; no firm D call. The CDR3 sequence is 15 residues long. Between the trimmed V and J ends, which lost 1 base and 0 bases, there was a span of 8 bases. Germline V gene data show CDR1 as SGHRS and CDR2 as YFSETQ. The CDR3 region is CASSLIESSGNTIYF. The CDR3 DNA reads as TGCGCCAGCAGCTTGATAGAATCCTCTGGAAACACCATATATTTT. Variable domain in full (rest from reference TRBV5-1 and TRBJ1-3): KAGVTQTPRYLIKTRGQQVTLSCSPISGHRSVSWYQQTPGQGLQFLFEYFSETQRNKGNFPGRFSGRQFSNSRSEMNVSTLELGDSALYLCASSLIESSGNTIYFGEGSWLTVV.

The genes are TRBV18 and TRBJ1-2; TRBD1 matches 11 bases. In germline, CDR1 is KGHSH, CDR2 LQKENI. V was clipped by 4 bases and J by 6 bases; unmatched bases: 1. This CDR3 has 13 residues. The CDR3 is CASSRTGGNGYTF. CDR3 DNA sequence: TGTGCCAGCTCACGGACAGGGGGCAATGGCTACACCTTC.

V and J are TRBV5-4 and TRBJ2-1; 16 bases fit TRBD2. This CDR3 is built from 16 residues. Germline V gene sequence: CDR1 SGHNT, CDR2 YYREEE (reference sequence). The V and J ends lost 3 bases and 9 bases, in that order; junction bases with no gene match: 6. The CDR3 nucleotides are TGTGCCAGCAGCTCCGGGACTAGCGGGGGGGCCGGTGAGCAGTTCTTC. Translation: CASSSGTSGGAGEQFF.

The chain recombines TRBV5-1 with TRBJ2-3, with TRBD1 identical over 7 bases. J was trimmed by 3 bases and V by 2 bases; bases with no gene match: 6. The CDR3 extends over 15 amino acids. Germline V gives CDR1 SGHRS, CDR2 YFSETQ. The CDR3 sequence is CASSLTDRRTDTQYF. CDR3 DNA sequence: TGCGCCAGCAGCTTAACGGACAGGCGAACAGATACGCAGTATTTT.

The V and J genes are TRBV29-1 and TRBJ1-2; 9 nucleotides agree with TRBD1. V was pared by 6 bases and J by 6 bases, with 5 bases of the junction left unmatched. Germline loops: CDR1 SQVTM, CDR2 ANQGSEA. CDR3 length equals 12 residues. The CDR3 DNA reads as TGCAGCGTCAAAGACAGGGGGAATGGCTACACCTTC. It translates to CSVKDRGNGYTF.

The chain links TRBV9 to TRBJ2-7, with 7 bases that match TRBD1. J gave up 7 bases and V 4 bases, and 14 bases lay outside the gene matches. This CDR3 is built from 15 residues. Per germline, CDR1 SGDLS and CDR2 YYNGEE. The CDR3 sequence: CASSPIGTADGEQYF. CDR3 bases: TGTGCCAGCAGCCCCATCGGGACAGCAGACGGGGAGCAGTACTTC. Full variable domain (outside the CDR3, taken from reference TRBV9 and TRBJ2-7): DSGVTQTPKHLITATGQRVTLRCSPRSGDLSVYWYQQSLDQGLQFLIQYYNGEERAKGNILERFSAQQFPDLHSELNLSSLELGDSALYFCASSPIGTADGEQYFGPGTRLTVT.

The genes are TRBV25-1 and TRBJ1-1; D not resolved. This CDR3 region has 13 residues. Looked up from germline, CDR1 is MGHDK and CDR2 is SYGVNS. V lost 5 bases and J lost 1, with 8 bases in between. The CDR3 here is CASSYPGNTEAFF. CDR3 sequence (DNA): TGTGCCAGCAGTTACCCCGGGAACACTGAAGCTTTCTTT.

CDR3 nucleotides: TGTGCCAGCAGCTTTCCTCCCGGTGAGCAGTTCTTC. Amino acid sequence: CASSFPPGEQFF. The chain is built from TRBV7-2 and TRBJ2-1; unclear D gene. Germline CDR1 SGHTA, CDR2 FQGNSA. The CDR3 covers 12 residues. Between the trimmed V and J ends, which lost 3 bases and 9 bases, there was a span of 9 bases.

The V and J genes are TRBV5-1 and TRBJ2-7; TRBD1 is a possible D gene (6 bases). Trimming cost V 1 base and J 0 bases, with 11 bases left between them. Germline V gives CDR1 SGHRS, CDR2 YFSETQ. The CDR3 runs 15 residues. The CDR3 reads CASSLRTESSYEQYF. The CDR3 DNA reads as TGCGCCAGCAGCTTGAGGACAGAGAGCTCCTACGAGCAGTACTTC.

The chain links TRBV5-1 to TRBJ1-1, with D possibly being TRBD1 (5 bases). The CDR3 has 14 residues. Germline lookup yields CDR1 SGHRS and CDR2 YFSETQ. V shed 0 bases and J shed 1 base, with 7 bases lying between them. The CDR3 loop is CASSLAQGNTEAFF. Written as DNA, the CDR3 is TGCGCCAGCAGCTTGGCGCAGGGGAACACTGAAGCTTTCTTT.

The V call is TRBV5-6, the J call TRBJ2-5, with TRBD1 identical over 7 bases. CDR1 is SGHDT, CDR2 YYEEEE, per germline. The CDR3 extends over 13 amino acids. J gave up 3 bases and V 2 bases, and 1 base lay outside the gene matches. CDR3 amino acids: CASSFGTEETQYF. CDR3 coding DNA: TGTGCCAGCAGCTTTGGGACAGAAGAGACCCAGTACTTC.

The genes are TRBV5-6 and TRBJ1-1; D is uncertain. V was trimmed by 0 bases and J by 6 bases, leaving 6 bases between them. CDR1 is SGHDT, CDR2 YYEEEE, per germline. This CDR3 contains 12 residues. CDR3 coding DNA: TGTGCCAGCAGCTTGGTACAAGCTGAAGCTTTCTTT. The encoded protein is CASSLVQAEAFF.

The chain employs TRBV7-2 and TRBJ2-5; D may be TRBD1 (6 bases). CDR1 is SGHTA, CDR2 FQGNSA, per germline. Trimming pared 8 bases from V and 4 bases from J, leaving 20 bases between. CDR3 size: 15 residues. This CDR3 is CASLPWGQTGETQYF. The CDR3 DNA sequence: TGTGCCAGCCTTCCATGGGGGCAGACGGGAGAGACCCAGTACTTC.

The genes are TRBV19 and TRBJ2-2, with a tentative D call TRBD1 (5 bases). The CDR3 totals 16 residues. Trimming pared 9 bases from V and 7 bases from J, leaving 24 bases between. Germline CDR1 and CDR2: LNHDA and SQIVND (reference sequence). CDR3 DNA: TGTGCCAGCAGGGATACTCACGGAAGGGGTAACGGGGAGCTGTTTTTT. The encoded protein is CASRDTHGRGNGELFF.

The CDR3 sequence is CASSLGGQNEKLFF. The CDR3 coding sequence is TGTGCCAGCAGCTTAGGAGGGCAAAATGAAAAACTGTTTTTT. This chain links TRBV11-2 with TRBJ1-4; D remains ambiguous. The V gene's germline CDR1 is SGHAT and CDR2 FQNNGV. The CDR3 consists of 14 residues. The ends were cut back, 1 base at V and 5 bases at J, with 8 bases in the middle.